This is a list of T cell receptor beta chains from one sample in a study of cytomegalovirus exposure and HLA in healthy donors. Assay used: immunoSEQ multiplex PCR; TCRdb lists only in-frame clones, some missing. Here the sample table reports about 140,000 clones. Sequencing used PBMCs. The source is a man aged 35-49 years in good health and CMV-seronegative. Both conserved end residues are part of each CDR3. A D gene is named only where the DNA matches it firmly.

TGTGCCAGCAGCTACGACAGATCCTCCAAGCAGTACTTC | CASSYDRSSKQYF | TRBJ2-7 | - | TRBV7-3
TGTGCCAGCAGTGAAGTCAGGGCCTATGGCTACACCTTC | CASSEVRAYGYTF | TRBJ1-2 | - | TRBV2
TGTGCCAGCAGTGAGGTCAGGGGCAATCAGCCCCAGCATTTT | CASSEVRGNQPQHF | TRBJ1-5 | - | TRBV6-1
TGTGCTAGTGGTTTGACCCCTAAGGAACAGGGGCCTAATCAGCCCCAGCATTTT | CASGLTPKEQGPNQPQHF | TRBJ1-5 | TRBD1 | TRBV12-5
TGTGCCAGCAGTTGGGGACGGGGGGGAGGAAATGAGCAGTTCTTC | CASSWGRGGGNEQFF | TRBJ2-1 | TRBD2 | TRBV13
TGTGCCATCAGTGAGGAGGACAGGGACAATGAGCAGTTCTTC | CAISEEDRDNEQFF | TRBJ2-1 | TRBD1 | TRBV10-3
TGTGCCAGCAGTCGAACAGGGGTGTACGAGCAGTACTTC | CASSRTGVYEQYF | TRBJ2-7 | TRBD1 | TRBV27
TGTGCCAGCAGCCCACTACCGGGACTCCATAATCAGCCCCAGCATTTT | CASSPLPGLHNQPQHF | TRBJ1-5 | - | TRBV7-3
TGCGCCAGCAGCCAAGATGTCGGCACAGGGAGACGCAATCAGCCCCAGCATTTT | CASSQDVGTGRRNQPQHF | TRBJ1-5 | - | TRBV4-3
TGTGCCAGCAGCTTAGGGACCACAGGGACCGGGGAGCTGTTTTTT | CASSLGTTGTGELFF | TRBJ2-2 | - | TRBV7-9
TGTGCCAGCAGTGACGGGGGGGACACCGGGGAGCTGTTTTTT | CASSDGGDTGELFF | TRBJ2-2 | TRBD2 | TRBV6-4
TGTGCCAGCAGCCTCGAAACAACAGGTATCGGCTATGGCTACACCTTC | CASSLETTGIGYGYTF | TRBJ1-2 | - | TRBV4-2
TGCGCCAGCAGCTTGGTATCGGAGACCCAGTACTTC | CASSLVSETQYF | TRBJ2-5 | - | TRBV5-1
TGTGCCAGCACCTTGGGGGGTTCGTCCACTGAAGCTTTCTTT | CASTLGGSSTEAFF | TRBJ1-1 | - | TRBV19
TGTGCCAGCAGCTTGCCGCCCAGGGGTGAGCAGTTCTTC | CASSLPPRGEQFF | TRBJ2-1 | - | TRBV5-6
TGCGCCAGCAGTCCGAGACAGGGGGCGAGGGGCAATCAGCCCCAGCATTTT | CASSPRQGARGNQPQHF | TRBJ1-5 | TRBD1 | TRBV23-1
TGCGCCAGCAGCCTAAGGACAGGGGGCGACGTCGGCAGGGGGTACGAGCAGTACTTC | CASSLRTGGDVGRGYEQYF | TRBJ2-7 | TRBD1 | TRBV5-1
TGTGCCACCAGCCCTGACACGGGGAGCAGCGTTACGCAGTATTTT | CATSPDTGSSVTQYF | TRBJ2-3 | - | TRBV15
TGTGCCAGCAGTGAGGAGAAGGGAGGGCAGCCCCAGCATTTT | CASSEEKGGQPQHF | TRBJ1-5 | - | TRBV2
TGTGCCAGCAGTTACGTGGGGGGACTCAATCAGCCCCAGCATTTT | CASSYVGGLNQPQHF | TRBJ1-5 | - | TRBV6-5
TGCAGCGTTGTAGGGGTCTCTGGAAACACCATATATTTT | CSVVGVSGNTIYF | TRBJ1-3 | - | TRBV29-1
TGTGCCAGCAGCCAACCACTCAGGGGGGCGACTACAGATACGCAGTATTTT | CASSQPLRGATTDTQYF | TRBJ2-3 | - | TRBV14
TGTGCCAGCAGCCCTTGGGGGCTCTCCTACAATGAGCAGTTCTTC | CASSPWGLSYNEQFF | TRBJ2-1 | - | TRBV11-2
TGCGCCAGCAGCCGGACTAGCGGGTACCAAGAGACCCAGTACTTC | CASSRTSGYQETQYF | TRBJ2-5 | TRBD2 | TRBV5-1
TGTGCCAGCAGCCATGGACAGGTACTAACCTACGAGCAGTACTTC | CASSHGQVLTYEQYF | TRBJ2-7 | TRBD1 | TRBV2
TGTGCCAGCAATATCCTTGGGCCCAATTCACCCCTCCACTTT | CASNILGPNSPLHF | TRBJ1-6 | - | TRBV2
TGTGCCAGCAGCTACAGGACAGATACCTACGAGCAGTACTTC | CASSYRTDTYEQYF | TRBJ2-7 | - | TRBV7-9
TGTGCCAGCAGCTTTAGCTCCTACAATGAGCAGTTCTTC | CASSFSSYNEQFF | TRBJ2-1 | - | TRBV11-2